The 8 T cell receptor beta chains below come from one sample, sequenced in a study of T cell responses to AZD1222 COVID-19 vaccine. Produced via immunoSEQ multiplex PCR; TCRdb's table is partial and in-frame only. This table holds about 130,000 clones, 88% found once. The input for sequencing was peripheral blood, taken on day 0 of AZD1222 vaccination. These receptors were taken from an adult in good health.

This rearrangement joins TRBV9 to TRBJ1-1, with 8 nucleotides matching TRBD1. J was trimmed by 1 base and V by 3 bases; bases with no gene match: 2. The CDR3 extends over 14 amino acids. Germline V gene sequence: CDR1 SGDLS, CDR2 YYNGEE. The CDR3 region is CASSEQGGNTEAFF. The CDR3 DNA reads as TGTGCCAGCAGCGAACAGGGGGGGAACACTGAAGCTTTCTTT.

This clone was picked up one time. J is TRBJ1-5 and V is TRBV6-2 or TRBV6-3; a weak D match, TRBD1 (5 bases). The CDR3 runs 16 residues. Germline V lookup: CDR1 MNHEY, CDR2 SVGEGT. V lost 2 bases, J lost 1 base, and 12 bases lay in between. CDR3 coding DNA: TGTGCCAGCAGTTACCCTGTGGGGGAGAGCAATCAGCCCCAGCATTTT. The encoded protein is CASSYPVGESNQPQHF.

The chain couples TRBV7-8 to TRBJ2-3; 12 bases are a match to TRBD2. Germline assignment: CDR1 SGHVS and CDR2 FQNEAQ. This CDR3 has 18 amino acids. Germline trimming cut 5 bases from V and 4 bases from J; bases unmatched to any gene: 13. The CDR3 region has the DNA TGTGCCAGCAGCGCCCGCCCCTTCGGACTAGCGGGACCAGATACGCAGTATTTT. Its protein is CASSARPFGLAGPDTQYF.

This clone was observed a single time. The gene calls are TRBV27 and TRBJ1-5; TRBD1 matches 10 bases. CDR3 size: 15 residues. Germline CDR1 and CDR2: MNHEY and SMNVEV (reference sequence). Trimming removed 4 bases from V and 0 bases from J; junction bases left unmatched: 0. The CDR3 DNA reads as TGTGCCAGCAGTTGGACAGGGGGTAGCAATCAGCCCCAGCATTTT. It is translated as CASSWTGGSNQPQHF.

J is TRBJ1-1 and V is TRBV9; possibly TRBD1 for D (5 bases). Germline CDR1 reads SGDLS; CDR2 reads YYNGEE. There are 15 residues in the CDR3. Trimming took off 0 bases at V and 2 bases at J, with 11 bases between the two ends. For the CDR3, the DNA is TGTGCCAGCAGCGTAGAACCAGGGCGAAACACTGAAGCTTTCTTT. This translates into CASSVEPGRNTEAFF.

The V gene is TRBV2, the J gene TRBJ1-2; TRBD1 aligns across 12 bases. The CDR3 is made up of 16 amino acids. Germline lookup yields CDR1 SNHLY and CDR2 FYNNEI. Trimming took 7 bases from V and 4 from J; bases not matched to a gene: 10. The CDR3 spells CASTPGQGAEGYGYTF. In DNA form, the CDR3 reads TGTGCCAGCACTCCGGGACAGGGGGCAGAAGGCTATGGCTACACCTTC. The full variable domain, its missing parts supplied by reference TRBV2 and TRBJ1-2, is EPEVTQTPSHQVTQMGQEVILRCVPISNHLYFYWYRQILGQKVEFLVSFYNNEISEKSEIFDDQFSVERPDGSNFTLKIRSTKLEDSAMYFCASTPGQGAEGYGYTFGSGTRLTVV.

The chain is built from TRBV5-1 and TRBJ1-4, with D uncertain. The CDR3 contains 13 residues. Germline V gives CDR1 SGHRS, CDR2 YFSETQ. The V and J ends lost 3 bases and 7 bases respectively, with 10 bases between them. CDR3 in DNA: TGCGCCAGCAGCTCTCCCATGGGTGAAAAACTGTTTTTT. As protein: CASSSPMGEKLFF.

This chain joins TRBV28 and TRBJ2-6, with 9 bases matching TRBD1. Germline values: CDR1 MDHEN, CDR2 SYDVKM. This CDR3 has 16 amino acids. The junction had 5 bases not matched to a gene; V was cut back by 8 bases and J by 0 bases. The CDR3 is CASGGQGSSGANVLTF. CDR3 DNA sequence: TGTGCCAGCGGGGGACAGGGTAGCTCTGGGGCCAACGTCCTGACTTTC.